There are a few counts of the clone carrying this T cell receptor beta chain. One end of the junction fails to match germline, which may point to a read error. TCR cDNA was made by 5'RACE template switching, adding a universal primer site and UMIs. TCRdb reprocessed the 5' RACE reads with MiXCR, giving one entry per CDR3 protein. The sample includes tens of thousands of distinct CDR3 sequences, around 7% seen only once; the top ten take less than 25%. These data originate in a study of T cells after yellow fever vaccination. The CDR3 has 16 residues. CDR1 DFQATT and CDR2 SNEGSKA come from the germline V gene (reference sequence).

V gene TRBV20-1 combines with J gene TRBJ2-2; 14 bases fit TRBD2. The sample here was CD8+ T cells not binding an NS4B(214-222) dextramer, sorted from PBMCs, taken about 49 days after the first yellow fever vaccination. The clonotype was recovered from a man younger than 35 who received the YFV17D yellow fever vaccine. The DNA for the CDR3 is TGCTGTGCTAGACTAGCGGGGGGGCCACCCGGTGGGGAGCTGTTTTTT. Protein: CCARLAGGPPGGELFF.